This TCR beta chain was recorded in a study of blood T cells in healthy people across ages. Alongside a J-beta primer mix, a sample-barcoded 5' primer served in a second PCR lasting 7 to 11 cycles. TCRdb re-derived calls from the 5' RACE reads in MiXCR, one entry per CDR3 protein. The sample carries approximately 800,000 distinct CDR3 sequences, around 24% recorded once. The germline gives CDR1 PRHDT, CDR2 FYEKMQ (reference sequence). The CDR3 consists of 15 residues. V lost 3 bases and J lost 4; bases outside the gene matches: 5. Concerning this clonotype: Its target is not known.

Study-level findings and limits: Older age coincided with a roughly linear decline in TCR beta diversity per million T cells.

These data also formed part of another study, on T cells of mothers and their children. That study adds: Material was donated by three healthy Caucasian mothers and their six children.

The sequenced sample was blood. The TCR sequence derives from a boy aged 10-17 years in good health. The chain combines TRBV13 with TRBJ1-2; 10 nucleotides match TRBD1. This chain's CDR3 is CASSFKRQGAYGYTF. DNA for the CDR3: TGTGCCAGCAGCTTCAAGAGACAGGGGGCCTATGGCTACACCTTC.